This T cell receptor (beta chain) came from a study of blood T cell repertoires in COVID-19. Study as a whole: Italy, Spain and the United States were the sources of the convalescent and acute COVID-19 samples. PBMCs, B-cell-depleted T cells, or T cells provided the cDNA or gDNA that made up the material.

This CDR3 contains 15 residues. The junction had 5 bases not matched to a gene; V was cut back by 4 bases and J by 3 bases. Per germline, CDR1 SGHRS and CDR2 YFSETQ. Original handling: Amplification from reference gene primers served as the basis for estimated nucleated cell counts. Here immunoSEQ multiplex PCR was the method, and the copy in TCRdb shows in-frame clones only, minus some. The V and J calls and the clone size are those of that table, but D and trimming were determined from the DNA. Among about 140,000 clones listed, 80% to 90% were seen once. This chain uses TRBV5-1 with TRBJ2-1, with 9 bases aligning to TRBD1. Sample: peripheral blood. The sequence came from a woman between 50 and 59 years old with acute or convalescent COVID-19. The CDR3 region is CASSPQGAVYNEQFF. Written as DNA, the CDR3 is TGCGCCAGCAGCCCACAGGGGGCCGTCTACAATGAGCAGTTCTTC.